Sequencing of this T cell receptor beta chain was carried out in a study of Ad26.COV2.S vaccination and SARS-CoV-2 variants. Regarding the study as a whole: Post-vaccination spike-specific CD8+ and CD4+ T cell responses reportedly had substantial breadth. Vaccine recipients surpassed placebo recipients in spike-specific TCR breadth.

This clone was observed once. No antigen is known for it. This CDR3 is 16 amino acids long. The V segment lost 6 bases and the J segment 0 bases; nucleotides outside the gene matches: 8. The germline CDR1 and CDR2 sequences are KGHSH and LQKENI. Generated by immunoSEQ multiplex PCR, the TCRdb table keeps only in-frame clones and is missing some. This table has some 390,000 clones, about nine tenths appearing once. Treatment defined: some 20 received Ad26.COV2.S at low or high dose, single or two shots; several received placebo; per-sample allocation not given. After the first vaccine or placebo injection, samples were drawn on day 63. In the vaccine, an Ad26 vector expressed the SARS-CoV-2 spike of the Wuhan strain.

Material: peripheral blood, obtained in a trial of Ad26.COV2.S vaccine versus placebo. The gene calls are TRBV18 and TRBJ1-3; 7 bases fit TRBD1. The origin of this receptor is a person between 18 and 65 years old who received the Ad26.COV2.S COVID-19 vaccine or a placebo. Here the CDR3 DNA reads TGTGCCAGCTCGTTGGGACAGCGAATCTCTGGAAACACCATATATTTT. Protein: CASSLGQRISGNTIYF.